This entry lists 5 T cell receptor beta chains sequenced from one sample in a study of blood T cell repertoires in COVID-19. Assay: immunoSEQ multiplex PCR; the TCRdb copy retains only in-frame clones and omits some. The repertoire consists of around 200,000 clones, with roughly 84% occurring once and the leading ten covering about a sixth. Sample: peripheral blood. These receptors originate from an elderly woman with active or convalescent COVID-19.

The chain joins TRBV7-3 to TRBJ2-1; possibly TRBD1 for D (5 bases). Germline lookup yields CDR1 SGHTA and CDR2 FQGTGA. CDR3 size: 13 residues. Trimming left V 4 bases short and J 6 bases short, with 10 bases between. CDR3 loop: CASSSHQGNEQFF. The CDR3, as DNA: TGTGCCAGCAGCTCACACCAGGGCAATGAGCAGTTCTTC.

The chain combines TRBV19 with TRBJ2-3; maybe TRBD2 (7 bases). Trimming took off 1 base at V and 5 bases at J, with 16 bases between the two ends. Per the germline V gene, CDR1 is LNHDA and CDR2 is SQIVND (reference sequence). The CDR3 length is 16 residues. The CDR3 nucleotides read TGTGCCAGTAGTATAGTACGTGGGGGGGCCCAAGATACGCAGTATTTT. Encoded protein: CASSIVRGGAQDTQYF.

DNA for the CDR3: TGTGCCAGCAGGCGGGACACTGAAGCTTTCTTT. Translated: CASRRDTEAFF. The chain links TRBV25-1 to TRBJ1-1; no reliable D call. V dropped 6 bases and J dropped 3 bases, with 5 bases sitting between them. The CDR3 contains 11 residues. The germline V gene encodes CDR1 MGHDK and CDR2 SYGVNS.

The genes are TRBV10-3 and TRBJ1-2; 10 positions match TRBD1. Germline CDR1 ENHRY, CDR2 SYGVKD. The V segment lost 2 bases and the J segment 8 bases; nucleotides outside the gene matches: 11. The CDR3 spans 16 residues. The CDR3 loop reads CAISEGTGVRMRGYTF. CDR3 bases: TGTGCCATCAGTGAGGGGACAGGGGTCAGGATGCGGGGCTACACCTTC.

V is TRBV2 and J is TRBJ1-6; 10 bases match TRBD1. CDR3 length equals 16 residues. Germline lookup yields CDR1 SNHLY and CDR2 FYNNEI. The V gene end was trimmed by 6 bases and the J gene end by 0 bases; junction bases not matched to a gene: 2. This CDR3 is CASRGQGSSYNSPLHF. The CDR3 DNA reads TGTGCCAGCAGGGGACAGGGGAGCTCCTATAATTCACCCCTCCACTTT.